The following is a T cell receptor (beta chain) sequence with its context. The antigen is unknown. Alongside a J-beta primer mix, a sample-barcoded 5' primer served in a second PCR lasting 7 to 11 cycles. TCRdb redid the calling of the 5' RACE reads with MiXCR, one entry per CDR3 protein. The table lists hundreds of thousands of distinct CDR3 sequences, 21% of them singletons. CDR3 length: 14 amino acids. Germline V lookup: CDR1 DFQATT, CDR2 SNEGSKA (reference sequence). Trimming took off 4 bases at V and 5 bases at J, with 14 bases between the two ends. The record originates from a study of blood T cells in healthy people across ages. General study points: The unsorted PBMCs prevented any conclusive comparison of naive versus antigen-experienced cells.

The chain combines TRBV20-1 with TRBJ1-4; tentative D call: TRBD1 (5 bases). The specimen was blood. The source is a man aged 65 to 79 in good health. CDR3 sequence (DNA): TGCAGTGCTAATTCGGCGACAGTAAATGAAAAACTGTTTTTT. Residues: CSANSATVNEKLFF.